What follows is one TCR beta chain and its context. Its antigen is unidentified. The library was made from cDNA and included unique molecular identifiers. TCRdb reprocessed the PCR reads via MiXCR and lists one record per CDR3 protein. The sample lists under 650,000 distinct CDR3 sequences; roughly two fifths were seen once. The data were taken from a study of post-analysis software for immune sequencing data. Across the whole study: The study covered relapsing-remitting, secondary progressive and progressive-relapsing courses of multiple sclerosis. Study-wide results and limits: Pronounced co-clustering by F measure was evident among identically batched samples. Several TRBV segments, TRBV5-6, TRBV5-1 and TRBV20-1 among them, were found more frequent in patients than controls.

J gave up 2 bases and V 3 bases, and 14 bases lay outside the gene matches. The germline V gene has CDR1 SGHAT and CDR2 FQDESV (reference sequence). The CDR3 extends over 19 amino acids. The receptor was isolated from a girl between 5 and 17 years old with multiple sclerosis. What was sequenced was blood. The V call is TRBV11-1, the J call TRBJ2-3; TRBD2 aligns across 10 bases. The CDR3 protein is CASSLRASGGTVSTDTQYF. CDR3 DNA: TGTGCCAGCAGCTTGCGAGCTAGCGGGGGCACAGTATCCACAGATACGCAGTATTTT.